This entry lists 10 T cell receptor beta chains sequenced from one sample in a study of shared clonotypes between healthy human individuals. Profiled with immunoSEQ multiplex PCR; TCRdb holds only in-frame clones, not every one. The sample lists about 2.3 million clones; 93% were seen once. The sequenced sample was naive CD4+ T cells from PBMCs. The sample's subset: CD45RA+ positively selected. Receptors originate from a man younger than 35 in good health. Some clones in this sample may be carry-over from other donors' samples.

The V gene is TRBV5-4, the J gene TRBJ1-3; no reliable D call. The ends were cut back, 3 bases at V and 0 bases at J, with 7 bases in the middle. Germline V gene lookup returns CDR1 SGHNT and CDR2 YYREEE (reference sequence). The CDR3 is 14 residues long. CDR3 DNA: TGTGCCAGCAGCTCTATCTACTCTGGAAACACCATATATTTT. Protein product: CASSSIYSGNTIYF.

This rearrangement joins TRBV4-2 to TRBJ2-1; no reliable D call. The V and J ends lost 0 bases and 10 bases respectively, with 4 bases between them. Germline-derived CDR1 and CDR2 are LGHNA and YNFKEQ. The CDR3 covers 11 residues. This CDR3 is CASSQDWEQFF. The CDR3 nucleotides are TGTGCCAGCAGCCAAGACTGGGAGCAGTTCTTC.

V is TRBV15 and J is TRBJ2-2; 8 bases map to TRBD2. V lost 3 bases, J lost 0 bases, and 9 bases stayed unmatched. This CDR3 is 18 amino acids long. In germline, CDR1 is LNHNV, CDR2 YYDKDF (reference sequence). This CDR3 is CATSSTPGLGANTGELFF. CDR3 in DNA: TGTGCCACCAGCAGTACCCCGGGACTAGGGGCGAACACCGGGGAGCTGTTTTTT.

This chain connects TRBV7-2 to TRBJ2-1, with TRBD2 matching over 9 bases. The CDR3 consists of 14 residues. V was pared by 0 bases and J by 6 bases, with 0 bases of the junction left unmatched. CDR1 and CDR2 (germline): SGHTA, FQGNSA. CDR3 nucleotide sequence: TGTGCCAGCAGCTTAGCGCGGGAGGGCAATGAGCAGTTCTTC. Protein product: CASSLAREGNEQFF.

This chain joins TRBV28 and TRBJ1-1, with 8 bases that match TRBD1. The V gene's germline CDR1 is MDHEN and CDR2 SYDVKM. Germline trimming cut 6 bases from V and 4 bases from J; bases unmatched to any gene: 7. CDR3 size: 14 residues. The CDR3 spells CASRNPGGLTEAFF. In DNA form, the CDR3 reads TGTGCCAGCAGGAACCCAGGGGGCCTCACTGAAGCTTTCTTT.

The gene calls are TRBV2 and TRBJ2-7; D is undetermined. Trimming pared 1 base from V and 3 bases from J, leaving 10 bases between. The CDR3 spans 14 residues. CDR1 is SNHLY, CDR2 FYNNEI, per germline. The CDR3 region has the DNA TGTGCCAGCAGTGAAGGGACCCCTTTCTACGAGCAGTACTTC. It translates to CASSEGTPFYEQYF.

In this sample, this clone turned up once. V is TRBV11-2 and J is TRBJ2-7, with D perhaps given as TRBD1 or TRBD2 (6 bases each). V was shortened by 0 bases and J by 5 bases, with 14 bases between the two germline ends. Germline CDR1 reads SGHAT; CDR2 reads FQNNGV. The CDR3 is 15 residues long. The DNA of the CDR3 is TGTGCCAGCAGCTTAGACCGGGGGCCGGGGGACGAGCAGTACTTC. It specifies CASSLDRGPGDEQYF.

V and J are TRBV7-2 and TRBJ2-5; D gene ambiguous. This CDR3 comprises 14 residues. The V end lost 7 bases, the J end lost 1 base, and 13 bases lay between the germline ends. Germline lookup yields CDR1 SGHTA and CDR2 FQGNSA. CDR3 sequence (DNA): TGTGCCAGCAATCTACGGACGCTCCAAGAGACCCAGTACTTC. This gives the protein CASNLRTLQETQYF.

V gene TRBV7-9 combines with J gene TRBJ2-3; TRBD1 aligns across 10 bases. Germline-derived CDR1 and CDR2 are SEHNR and FQNEAQ (reference sequence). V was clipped by 4 bases and J by 4 bases; unmatched bases: 5. The CDR3 has 15 residues. The DNA for the CDR3 is TGTGCCAGCAGCTCCAGACAGGGGGCGTCAGATACGCAGTATTTT. Its translation is CASSSRQGASDTQYF.

The chain employs TRBV28 and TRBJ1-2, with D uncertain. V lost 7 bases to trimming and J lost 7 bases, with 13 bases between them. The CDR3 sequence is 12 residues long. Germline V lookup: CDR1 MDHEN, CDR2 SYDVKM. The CDR3 DNA reads TGTGCCAGCACTCCTCAGGTCGGTGGCTACACCTTC. Translation gives CASTPQVGGYTF.